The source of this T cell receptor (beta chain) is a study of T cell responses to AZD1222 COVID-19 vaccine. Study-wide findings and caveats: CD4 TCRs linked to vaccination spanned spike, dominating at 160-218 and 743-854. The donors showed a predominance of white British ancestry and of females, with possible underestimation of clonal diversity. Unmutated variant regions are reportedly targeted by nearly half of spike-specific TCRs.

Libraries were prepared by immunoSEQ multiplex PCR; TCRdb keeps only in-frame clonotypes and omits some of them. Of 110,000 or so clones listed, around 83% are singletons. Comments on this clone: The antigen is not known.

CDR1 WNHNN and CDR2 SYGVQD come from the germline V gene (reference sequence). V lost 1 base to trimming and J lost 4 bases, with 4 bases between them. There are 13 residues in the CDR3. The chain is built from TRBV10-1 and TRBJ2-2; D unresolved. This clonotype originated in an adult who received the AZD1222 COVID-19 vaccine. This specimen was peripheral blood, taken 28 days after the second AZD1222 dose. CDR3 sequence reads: CASSEFSTGELFF. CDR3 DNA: TGCGCCAGCAGTGAGTTCAGCACCGGGGAGCTGTTTTTT.